This is a list of T cell receptor beta chains from one sample in a study of cytomegalovirus exposure and HLA in healthy donors. The table came from immunoSEQ multiplex PCR; TCRdb's copy has only in-frame clones and leaves some out. This table holds about 110,000 clones, more than 70% found once. The sequenced material came from PBMCs. The receptor source for this set is a woman aged 18-29 years in good health and CMV-seronegative. Each CDR3 is given with its conserved first and last residue. The D gene is left open where the match is weak. Only some rows state a clone size, as once, few, many or a class for expanded clones.

>TRBV27|.|TRBD1|TRBJ1-1
CASSSRTGVGTEAFF
TGTGCCAGCAGTTCCCGGACAGGGGTGGGCACTGAAGCTTTCTTT
>TRBV28|.|TRBD1|TRBJ2-3
CASSPGTAFADTQYF
TGTGCCAGCAGCCCCGGGACAGCTTTCGCAGATACGCAGTATTTT
>TRBV6-1|.|.|TRBJ2-3
CASSEGGAGMDTQYF
TGTGCCAGCAGTGAGGGGGGGGCAGGGATGGATACGCAGTATTTT
>TRBV25-1|.|.|TRBJ1-4
CASSSSLTTNEKLFF
TGTGCCAGCAGTAGCTCATTAACAACTAATGAAAAACTGTTTTTT
>TRBV5-4|.|TRBD2|TRBJ2-7
CASGTSESYEQYF
TGTGCCAGCGGGACTAGCGAATCCTACGAGCAGTACTTC
>TRBV29-1|.|.|TRBJ2-3
CSVVFAGLTDTQYF
TGCAGCGTTGTTTTTGCGGGGCTAACAGATACGCAGTATTTT
>TRBV13|.|.|TRBJ1-4
CASSLGGRVSNEKLFF
TGTGCCAGCAGCTTAGGGGGCCGTGTCTCTAATGAAAAACTGTTTTTT
>TRBV30|.|.|TRBJ1-1
CAWSPSRGPMNTEAFF
TGTGCCTGGAGCCCCAGCAGGGGCCCAATGAACACTGAAGCTTTCTTT
>TRBV18|.|TRBD2|TRBJ2-1
CASSPTSDPTYNEQFF
TGTGCCAGCTCACCTACTAGCGACCCCACCTACAATGAGCAGTTCTTC
>TRBV4-3|.|.|TRBJ1-4
CASSQSPPGRGTNEKLFF
TGCGCCAGCAGCCAAAGCCCCCCTGGTCGAGGAACTAATGAAAAACTGTTTTTT
>TRBV18|.|TRBD2|TRBJ2-3
CASSPPGLAGVAAGTDTQYF
TGTGCCAGCTCACCACCAGGACTAGCGGGAGTGGCAGCGGGTACAGATACGCAGTATTTT
>TRBV27|.|.|TRBJ1-4
CASSLTWGTGKLFF
TGTGCCAGCAGTTTAACCTGGGGTACAGGAAAACTGTTTTTT
>TRBV30|.|TRBD2|TRBJ2-2
CACPPGLAGDTGELFF
TGTGCCTGCCCGCCGGGACTAGCGGGAGACACCGGGGAGCTGTTTTTT
>TRBV9|.|TRBD2|TRBJ2-3
CASSFTGGRDTQYF
TGTGCCAGCAGCTTTACGGGAGGGAGGGATACGCAGTATTTT
>TRBV13|.|.|TRBJ2-2
CASSKVGPGELFF
TGTGCCAGCAGCAAAGTGGGCCCCGGGGAGCTGTTTTTT
>TRBV7-9|.|TRBD1|TRBJ2-5
CASSHTGTGGLETQYF
TGTGCCAGCAGCCATACCGGGACAGGGGGCTTGGAGACCCAGTACTTC
>TRBV4-2|.|TRBD1|TRBJ2-7
CASSPGDRDSYEQYF
TGTGCCAGCAGCCCCGGAGACAGGGACTCCTACGAGCAGTACTTC
>TRBV9|few|.|TRBJ2-2
CASSVAPLPGTGELFF
TGTGCCAGCAGCGTAGCCCCCCTTCCGGGCACCGGGGAGCTGTTTTTT
>TRBV5-1|.|.|TRBJ1-5
CASSLEGGYQPQHF
TGCGCCAGCAGCTTGGAGGGGGGGTATCAGCCCCAGCATTTT
>TRBV30|.|.|TRBJ1-5
CAWSGTNSNQPQHF
TGTGCCTGGAGTGGCACTAACTCCAATCAGCCCCAGCATTTT
>TRBV4-2|many|.|TRBJ2-7
CASSHEAVAYEQYF
TGTGCCAGCAGCCACGAGGCAGTTGCCTACGAGCAGTACTTC
>TRBV10-3|.|TRBD2|TRBJ2-2
CAIRSGLAGSQTGELFF
TGTGCCATCAGGTCGGGACTAGCGGGATCGCAAACCGGGGAGCTGTTTTTT
>TRBV5-4|.|.|TRBJ2-5
CASSLDQGSETQYF
TGTGCCAGCAGCTTGGATCAGGGTTCAGAGACCCAGTACTTC
>TRBV2|.|.|TRBJ2-6
CASGEAGANVLTF
TGTGCCAGCGGAGAGGCTGGGGCCAACGTCCTGACTTTC
>TRBV11-2|.|TRBD1|TRBJ2-7
CASSRAGTGAYEQYF
TGTGCCAGCAGCCGCGCCGGGACAGGGGCCTACGAGCAGTACTTC
>TRBV7-9|.|TRBD1|TRBJ1-2
CASSHAGQGARGYTF
TGTGCCAGCAGCCACGCAGGGCAGGGGGCTAGAGGCTACACCTTC
>TRBV5-1|.|TRBD1|TRBJ1-5
CASSSLEGARSPYSNQPQHF
TGCGCCAGCAGCTCTTTGGAGGGGGCCCGCAGCCCCTATAGCAATCAGCCCCAGCATTTT
>TRBV14|.|.|TRBJ1-1
CASSQTVNTEAFF
TGTGCCAGCAGCCAGACAGTGAACACTGAAGCTTTCTTT
>TRBV27|.|TRBD1|TRBJ2-1
CASSSRTGSSYNEQFF
TGTGCCAGCAGTTCCCGGACAGGGAGCTCCTACAATGAGCAGTTCTTC
>TRBV5-8|.|TRBD1|TRBJ1-5
CASSFSARGPSRNQPQHF
TGTGCCAGCAGCTTTAGCGCCAGGGGGCCCTCCCGAAATCAGCCCCAGCATTTT
>TRBV6-1|once|.|TRBJ2-1
CAIEAGSYNEQFF
TGTGCCATTGAGGCGGGCTCCTACAATGAGCAGTTCTTC
>TRBV19|.|.|TRBJ1-5
CASSTGRSGNIIEPQHF
TGTGCCAGTAGTACGGGTCGTTCGGGGAATATTATAGAGCCCCAGCATTTT
>TRBV18|once|.|TRBJ1-4
CASSPTATNEKLFF
TGTGCCAGCTCACCGACAGCAACTAATGAAAAACTGTTTTTT
>TRBV7-6|.|TRBD1|TRBJ1-6
CASSLSAGGLYNSPLHF
TGTGCCAGCAGCTTATCCGCAGGGGGCCTTTATAATTCACCCCTCCACTTT
>TRBV27|.|.|TRBJ1-4
CASRTLPGTNEKLFF
TGTGCCAGCAGAACCCTTCCAGGGACTAATGAAAAACTGTTTTTT
>TRBV9|.|.|TRBJ1-5
CASSPGGGSNQPQHF
TGTGCCAGCAGCCCCGGGGGGGGGAGCAATCAGCCCCAGCATTTT
>TRBV27|.|.|TRBJ1-4
CASRDSLTNEKLFF
TGTGCCAGCAGGGACAGTTTAACTAATGAAAAACTGTTTTTT